The 3 T cell receptor beta chains in this list originate from one sample, sequenced in a study of T-cell reconstitution after alpha-beta-depleted transplantation in children. TCRbeta library preparation incorporated unique molecular identifiers. TCRdb reprocessed the PCR reads with MiXCR, giving one entry per CDR3 protein. The sample includes about 400,000 distinct CDR3 sequences, about 20% seen only once; the top ten take around 3.9%. Sequencing was performed on PBMCs from the stem cell graft donor, taken from the stem cell graft. Receptors were obtained from a human donor who donated a stem cell graft to a child with acute myeloid leukemia.

This clonotype appeared many times. The CDR3 here is CASSKREGGDTQYF. DNA for the CDR3: TGTGCCAGCAGTAAACGGGAGGGGGGAGATACGCAGTATTTT. The chain carries TRBV6-1 and TRBJ2-3; TRBD2 aligns across 8 bases. Germline V gene lookup returns CDR1 MNHNS and CDR2 SASEGT. The trim removed 5 bases at V and 5 bases at J, leaving 6 bases unmatched. This CDR3 region has 14 residues.

This clonotype was counted ten times or more. This chain joins TRBV28 and TRBJ2-7; 9 bases are a match to TRBD2. The CDR3 consists of 16 residues. Germline-derived CDR1 and CDR2 are MDHEN and SYDVKM. The J segment lost 4 bases and the V segment lost 1 base, leaving 8 bases of the junction unmatched. The CDR3 region is CASSLLEHSGSYEQYF. The CDR3 DNA follows: TGTGCCAGCAGTTTATTGGAGCATAGCGGGAGTTACGAGCAGTACTTC.

This clonotype showed up just a few times. The gene calls are TRBV12-3 or TRBV12-4 and TRBJ2-1; D possibly corresponds to TRBD2 (6 bases). The CDR3 sequence is 18 residues long. With 3 bases removed from V and 5 bases from J, the gap between germline ends came to 23 bases. The CDR3 nucleotides read TGTGCCAGCAGTTTTCCCCTATACCGGGACTTCACACACAATGAGCAGTTCTTC. Translating gives CASSFPLYRDFTHNEQFF.